A selection of T cell receptor beta chains follows, all from one sample in a study of OX40 agonist ivuxolimab in advanced cancers. Data came from immunoSEQ multiplex PCR; TCRdb stores just in-frame clones and leaves some out. In the table there are some 77,000 clones, more than 75% of which are singletons. The specimen comprised CD4+ or CD8+ T cells sorted from blood, sampled in a trial of the OX40 agonist ivuxolimab. These receptors were collected from an adult with an advanced solid tumor such as melanoma, head and neck, liver or kidney cancer. The CDR3 runs from the conserved cysteine through the conserved F or W. A D gene is named only where the DNA matches it firmly. Rows give clone size only sometimes, using once, few, many, or a class for an expanded clone.

.	TRBV5-1	TRBJ2-2	.	TGCGCCAGCAGTATCATGGGCTTCGGGGAGCTGTTTTTT	CASSIMGFGELFF
.	TRBV10-3	TRBJ1-2	.	TGTGCCATCAACAAAGACGGAGGATATGGCTACACCTTC	CAINKDGGYGYTF
.	TRBV13	TRBJ2-3	.	TGTGCCAGCAGCAGCACAGATACGCAGTATTTT	CASSSTDTQYF
.	TRBV5-6	TRBJ1-1	.	TGTGCCAGCAGCTTGCGGGGATTCGGGAACACTGAAGCTTTCTTT	CASSLRGFGNTEAFF
.	TRBV30	TRBJ1-3	.	TGTGCCTGGAGTGTAATAGCCTCTGGAAACACCATATATTTT	CAWSVIASGNTIYF
.	TRBV4-1	TRBJ2-2	.	TGCGCCAGCAGCCAAGCCGGATGGCCTACCGGGGAGCTGTTTTTT	CASSQAGWPTGELFF
.	TRBV15	TRBJ2-1	.	TGTGCCACCAGCAGAGGGCGGGGCTCCTACAATGAGCAGTTCTTC	CATSRGRGSYNEQFF
.	TRBV28	TRBJ1-4	.	TGTGCCAGCAGGTGGGCAGGGGAAAAACTGTTTTTT	CASRWAGEKLFF
.	TRBV10-2	TRBJ1-5	many	TGCGCCAGCAGAAAGGGGGTCGGACAGCCCCAGCATTTT	CASRKGVGQPQHF
.	TRBV6-5	TRBJ1-1	.	TGTGCCAGCAGTTACCTACGACAGGAAGAAGCTTTCTTT	CASSYLRQEEAFF
.	TRBV20-1	TRBJ2-3	.	TGCAGTGCACCCCCGCTAGATACGCAGTATTTT	CSAPPLDTQYF
TRBD1	TRBV7-2	TRBJ2-7	.	TGTGCCAGCAGCTTAGGGACAGGACTTTCCTCCTACGAGCAGTACTTC	CASSLGTGLSSYEQYF
.	TRBV25-1	TRBJ1-3	.	TGTGCCAGCAGTGGACCCACGAGGGGCGCCTACTCTGGAAACACCATATATTTT	CASSGPTRGAYSGNTIYF
.	TRBV14	TRBJ1-1	.	TGTGCCAGCAGCCAAGAGCAGGTTAGCGTTTTCTTT	CASSQEQVSVFF
TRBD1	TRBV27	TRBJ1-1	.	TGTGCCAGCAGTTTAACTGGGACAGGGGCTTTTACTGAAGCTTTCTTT	CASSLTGTGAFTEAFF
TRBD2	TRBV18	TRBJ2-7	.	TGTGCCAGCTCACCTCTTTGGACTAGTGTTTCGGGCGAGCAGTACTTC	CASSPLWTSVSGEQYF
TRBD1	TRBV15	TRBJ1-4	once	TGTGCCACCAGCTCCTCAGGACAGGGAGGAGAAAAACTGTTTTTT	CATSSSGQGGEKLFF
.	TRBV5-4	TRBJ2-7	.	TGTGCCAGCAGCTTAGTTGGGAGGGAGCAGTACTTC	CASSLVGREQYF
.	TRBV5-1	TRBJ1-1	medium-sized	TGCGCCAGCTGGGGGCTGGGGAACACTGAAGCTTTCTTT	CASWGLGNTEAFF
TRBD1	TRBV11-2	TRBJ2-7	.	TGTGCCAGCAGCGCACGGGACAGGGGGCTTGCCTACGAGCAGTACTTC	CASSARDRGLAYEQYF
TRBD1	TRBV29-1	TRBJ1-2	.	TGCAGCGTGGGAGGGACAGGGGTCTATGGCTACACCTTC	CSVGGTGVYGYTF
.	TRBV5-5	TRBJ2-1	.	TGTGCCAGCAGCCCGGACCAACCGAGCTCCTACAATGAGCAGTTCTTC	CASSPDQPSSYNEQFF
TRBD1	TRBV7-3	TRBJ2-5	.	TGTGCCAGCAGTTTTAACAGGGGAGAGACCCAGTACTTC	CASSFNRGETQYF
TRBD1	TRBV6-5	TRBJ1-1	.	TGTGCCAGCAGTTACTCAGGGACAGCCGAAGCTTTCTTT	CASSYSGTAEAFF
.	TRBV7-8	TRBJ1-5	.	TGTGCCAGCAGCTTCGGGGTTGCTCAGCCCCAGCATTTT	CASSFGVAQPQHF
TRBD1	TRBV10-3	TRBJ2-1	.	TGTGCCATCAGTGAGTCTGGGACAGAGAGGAATGAGCAGTTCTTC	CAISESGTERNEQFF
TRBD2	TRBV6-5	TRBJ2-3	.	TGTGTCAGCAGGGCGCCTGGCGGGAGTTCCGGTACGCAGTATTTT	CVSRAPGGSSGTQYF
.	TRBV7-9	TRBJ1-1	.	TGTGCCAGCAGCTTAGGGGGAGCTGAAGCTTTCTTT	CASSLGGAEAFF
TRBD1	TRBV6-4	TRBJ1-4	.	TGTGCCAGCCGCCGGACAGGGGGTGAAAAACTGTTTTTT	CASRRTGGEKLFF